Following are 29 T cell receptor beta chains from one sample sequenced in a study of control samples from healthy donors and cancer patients. Produced via immunoSEQ multiplex PCR; TCRdb's table is partial and in-frame only. The sample records about 34,000 clones, 86% being singletons. Sequencing was performed on PBMCs. These receptors were obtained from a woman in her thirties or forties with lung cancer.

The V and J genes are TRBV10-3 and TRBJ1-1, with D tentatively TRBD1 (5 bases). V was clipped by 0 bases and J by 4 bases, with 15 bases between them. Germline loops: CDR1 ENHRY, CDR2 SYGVKD. The length of the CDR3 is 16 residues. CDR3 loop: CAISESTSRRGTEAFF. CDR3 DNA sequence: TGTGCCATCAGTGAGTCGACATCCAGGAGGGGCACTGAAGCTTTCTTT.

V and J are TRBV5-4 and TRBJ2-7, with a weak D call TRBD2 (5 bases). V lost 2 bases and J lost 0, with 12 bases in between. Germline V gives CDR1 SGHNT, CDR2 YYREEE (reference sequence). The CDR3 runs 15 residues. The CDR3 bases are TGTGCCAGCAGCTTCGGTGAGGGCCACTCCTACGAGCAGTACTTC. The encoded protein is CASSFGEGHSYEQYF.

V gene TRBV5-1 combines with J gene TRBJ2-3; weak D call: TRBD1 (6 bases). Germline values: CDR1 SGHRS, CDR2 YFSETQ. CDR3 length: 14 amino acids. Deletions cut 3 bases from V and 0 bases from J, with 8 bases between. The CDR3: CASSSGQSTDTQYF. Written as DNA, the CDR3 is TGCGCCAGCAGCTCAGGACAGAGCACAGATACGCAGTATTTT.

The rearrangement uses TRBV6-4 and TRBJ2-3; D possibly corresponds to TRBD2 (6 bases). V was cut by 6 bases and J by 0 bases, with 10 bases left in between. The CDR3 covers 14 residues. The V gene's germline CDR1 is MRHNA and CDR2 SNTAGT. The CDR3 nucleotides read TGTGCCAGCAGCCCGGGACTTAGCACAGATACGCAGTATTTT. It is translated as CASSPGLSTDTQYF.

The chain combines TRBV9 with TRBJ2-2; tentative D call: TRBD1 (6 bases). Trimming took off 4 bases at V and 6 bases at J, with 10 bases between the two ends. The germline V gene has CDR1 SGDLS and CDR2 YYNGEE. The CDR3 totals 13 residues. CDR3 nucleotide sequence: TGTGCCAGCAGCATAACAGGGTCCGGGGAGCTGTTTTTT. Encoded protein: CASSITGSGELFF.

Remarks on this clone: The same CDR3 arises from other DNA sequences in this sample as well. The rearrangement links TRBV18 to TRBJ2-1; D may be TRBD1 or TRBD2 (7 bases each). Trimming removed 3 bases from V and 5 bases from J, with 11 bases in between. This CDR3 is 14 amino acids long. Germline V gives CDR1 KGHSH, CDR2 LQKENI. The CDR3 sequence: CASSPQGGDNEQFF. The DNA for the CDR3 is TGTGCCAGCTCACCGCAGGGGGGGGACAATGAGCAGTTCTTC.

This chain connects TRBV7-3 to TRBJ2-5, with 10 bases fitting TRBD1. The CDR3 covers 16 residues. The junction had 9 bases not matched to a gene; V was cut back by 4 bases and J by 4 bases. CDR1 is SGHTA, CDR2 FQGTGA, per germline. DNA of the CDR3: TGTGCCAGCAGCTCGGGAAGGACAGGGGGTTTAGAGACCCAGTACTTC. Its protein is CASSSGRTGGLETQYF.

This clone showed up just a few times. V gene TRBV7-3 combines with J gene TRBJ2-5; a weak D match, TRBD1 (6 bases). Trimming cost V 5 bases and J 4 bases, with 11 bases left between them. CDR3 size: 13 residues. Germline CDR1 reads SGHTA; CDR2 reads FQGTGA. This chain's CDR3 is CASSPTGRETQYF. CDR3 DNA sequence: TGTGCCAGCAGCCCGACAGGCCGAGAGACCCAGTACTTC.

The J gene is TRBJ2-2, the V gene TRBV9; D gene uncertain. Germline assignment: CDR1 SGDLS and CDR2 YYNGEE. This CDR3 has 12 residues. V was cut by 1 base and J by 6 bases, with 4 bases left in between. The CDR3, as DNA: TGTGCCAGCAGCGTATACGCCGGGGAGCTGTTTTTT. It codes for CASSVYAGELFF.

The V and J genes are TRBV6-2 or TRBV6-3 and TRBJ2-5; 10 bases agree with TRBD2. The CDR3 totals 17 residues. After removal of 2 bases from V and 3 bases from J, the junction contained 9 bases not matched to a gene. Per the germline V gene, CDR1 is MNHEY and CDR2 is SVGEGT. For the CDR3, the DNA is TGTGCCAGCAGTTACCTGCTAGCGGGGGATTTTAAAGAGACCCAGTACTTC. Translated, it gives CASSYLLAGDFKETQYF.

The chain combines TRBV6-6 with TRBJ1-2, with 7 bases aligning to TRBD1. The CDR3 consists of 14 residues. The junction had 11 bases not matched to a gene; V was cut back by 5 bases and J by 8 bases. In germline, CDR1 is MNHNY, CDR2 SVGAGI (reference sequence). This CDR3 is CASSVSHRGEGYTF. Written as DNA, the CDR3 is TGTGCCAGCAGTGTATCTCACAGGGGAGAGGGCTACACCTTC.

In its sample, this clone was seen a few times. The chain joins TRBV18 to TRBJ2-7; the match to TRBD2 covers 12 bases. Germline V gene data show CDR1 as KGHSH and CDR2 as LQKENI. V was pared by 5 bases and J by 7 bases, with 12 bases of the junction left unmatched. This CDR3 has 16 residues. The CDR3 region is CASSSRTSGEPGEQYF. Written as DNA, the CDR3 is TGTGCCAGCTCATCCCGGACTAGCGGGGAACCCGGGGAGCAGTACTTC. The complete variable domain, with remaining parts taken from reference TRBV18 and TRBJ2-7, reads NAGVMQNPRHLVRRRGQEARLRCSPMKGHSHVYWYRQLPEEGLKFMVYLQKENIIDESGMPKERFSAEFPKEGPSILRIQQVVRGDSAAYFCASSSRTSGEPGEQYFGPGTRLTVT.

The chain is built from TRBV9 and TRBJ2-1, with 10 bases fitting TRBD2. Germline V gene data show CDR1 as SGDLS and CDR2 as YYNGEE. The CDR3 runs 16 residues. V lost 0 bases and J lost 4; bases outside the gene matches: 4. Here the CDR3 DNA reads TGTGCCAGCAGCGTAGGCGATAGCGGGGGGTACAATGAGCAGTTCTTC. Translation gives CASSVGDSGGYNEQFF.

The chain employs TRBV5-1 and TRBJ1-1; TRBD1 is a possible D gene (5 bases). Deletions cut 0 bases from V and 2 bases from J, with 11 bases between. Germline V lookup: CDR1 SGHRS, CDR2 YFSETQ. The CDR3 runs to 15 residues. The CDR3 coding sequence is TGCGCCAGCAGCTTGGGGCGAGGGGTAAACACTGAAGCTTTCTTT. It is translated as CASSLGRGVNTEAFF.

V and J are TRBV6-5 and TRBJ2-3; D gene unclear. Germline CDR1 MNHEY, CDR2 SVGAGI. This CDR3 contains 12 residues. V was trimmed by 3 bases and J by 5 bases, leaving 6 bases between them. CDR3 sequence: CASSYGQDTQYF. CDR3 nucleotide sequence: TGTGCCAGCAGTTATGGTCAAGATACGCAGTATTTT.

The genes are TRBV4-2 and TRBJ2-1; maybe TRBD2 (6 bases). Looked up from germline, CDR1 is LGHNA and CDR2 is YNFKEQ. With 7 bases removed from V and 7 bases from J, the gap between germline ends came to 20 bases. The CDR3 runs 15 residues. The CDR3 loop reads CASTILAATGNEQFF. CDR3 nucleotides: TGTGCCAGCACCATTTTAGCGGCCACCGGTAATGAGCAGTTCTTC.

This clone was picked up one time. The genes are TRBV7-9 and TRBJ2-5, with D hard to call. CDR1 and CDR2 (germline): SEHNR, FQNEAQ (reference sequence). V lost 5 bases to trimming and J lost 0 bases, with 7 bases between them. CDR3 length: 13 residues. DNA for the CDR3: TGTGCCAGCAGCCGATTAAACCAAGAGACCCAGTACTTC. It specifies CASSRLNQETQYF.

The rearrangement joins TRBV27 to TRBJ2-1, with 14 bases fitting TRBD2. The CDR3 runs 15 residues. The junction had 4 bases not matched to a gene; V was cut back by 6 bases and J by 6 bases. Per germline, CDR1 MNHEY and CDR2 SMNVEV (reference sequence). CDR3 in DNA: TGTGCCAGCAGGGGACTAGCGGGGGTGGTCAATGAGCAGTTCTTC. Translating it yields CASRGLAGVVNEQFF.

The gene calls are TRBV23-1 and TRBJ1-5; TRBD1 might be the D (5 bases). TRBV23-1 carries the ORF label, with uncertain function. The CDR3 runs to 15 residues. V was pared by 8 bases and J by 7 bases, with 21 bases between. The CDR3 region has the DNA TGCGCCAGCGTCCGAAACTTTCAGGGATCCCAGCCCCAGCATTTT. This sequence encodes CASVRNFQGSQPQHF.

The chain joins TRBV9 to TRBJ2-7; tentatively, D is TRBD1 (6 bases). CDR1 is SGDLS and CDR2 is YYNGEE in the germline V gene. Trimming took off 4 bases at V and 3 bases at J, with 17 bases between the two ends. This CDR3 contains 15 residues. CDR3 sequence (DNA): TGTGCCAGCAGCCCGGGGTGGGGGCACTACTACGAGCAGTACTTC. Its protein product is CASSPGWGHYYEQYF.

The chain carries TRBV3-1 (or the pseudogene TRBV3-2) and TRBJ1-5; D is unresolved. The CDR3 covers 14 residues. Trimming cost V 0 bases and J 4 bases, with 7 bases left between them. Germline V lookup: CDR1 LGHDT, CDR2 YNNKEL (reference sequence). CDR3 amino acids: CASSQDPGNQPQHF. The CDR3 nucleotides are TGTGCCAGCAGCCAAGACCCGGGTAATCAGCCCCAGCATTTT.

The CDR3 bases are TGTGCCAGCAGTTACCCGGGGGCCCAGTACTTC. This codes for CASSYPGAQYF. The rearrangement uses TRBV6-2 or TRBV6-3 and TRBJ2-5; a weak D match, TRBD2 (6 bases). The CDR3 length is 11 residues. V was clipped by 2 bases and J by 9 bases, with 7 bases between them. Germline CDR1 is MNHEY and CDR2 is SVGEGT.

V usage is TRBV28 and J usage is TRBJ2-7; 10 bases are a match to TRBD1. CDR1 MDHEN and CDR2 SYDVKM come from the germline V gene. The CDR3 contains 15 residues. Germline trimming cut 5 bases from V and 3 bases from J; bases unmatched to any gene: 7. The CDR3 loop is CASSGGDRGYYEQYF. In DNA form, the CDR3 reads TGTGCCAGCAGTGGTGGGGACAGGGGATACTACGAGCAGTACTTC.

The table lists this clone with a few counts. The rearrangement links TRBV7-9 to TRBJ2-3, with 9 bases that match TRBD2. This CDR3 is 13 amino acids long. Germline trimming cut 6 bases from V and 6 bases from J; bases unmatched to any gene: 4. Germline CDR1 reads SEHNR; CDR2 reads FQNEAQ (reference sequence). The CDR3: CASRPSGEDTQYF. The CDR3 coding sequence is TGTGCCAGCAGACCTAGCGGGGAGGATACGCAGTATTTT.

V gene TRBV11-3 combines with J gene TRBJ2-3, with D perhaps matching TRBD1 or TRBD2 (5 bases each). Germline assignment: CDR1 SGHNT and CDR2 YENEEA. The CDR3 has 14 amino acids. V dropped 5 bases and J dropped 1 base, with 10 bases sitting between them. This CDR3 reads CASSPGPGTDTQYF. The CDR3 nucleotides read TGTGCCAGCAGCCCGGGACCGGGCACAGATACGCAGTATTTT.

The V and J genes are TRBV20-1 and TRBJ2-3; no definite D call. There are 11 residues in the CDR3. Trimming cost V 6 bases and J 4 bases, with 8 bases left between them. Germline loops: CDR1 DFQATT, CDR2 SNEGSKA (reference sequence). Here the CDR3 reads CSAGMADTQYF. The CDR3, as DNA: TGCAGTGCGGGTATGGCAGATACGCAGTATTTT.

The genes are TRBV2 and TRBJ2-5; D possibly matches TRBD1 or TRBD2 (7 bases each). This CDR3 is 15 amino acids long. CDR1 and CDR2 from the germline V gene are SNHLY and FYNNEI. Deletions cut 3 bases from V and 7 bases from J, with 18 bases between. The CDR3 nucleotides read TGTGCCAGCAGTGAGGGGGGGACAGCCCAGGGGACCCAGTACTTC. Translated, it gives CASSEGGTAQGTQYF. The full variable domain, its missing parts supplied by reference TRBV2 and TRBJ2-5, is EPEVTQTPSHQVTQMGQEVILRCVPISNHLYFYWYRQILGQKVEFLVSFYNNEISEKSEIFDDQFSVERPDGSNFTLKIRSTKLEDSAMYFCASSEGGTAQGTQYFGPGTRLLVL.

The J gene is TRBJ1-3, the V gene TRBV4-3; D uncertain. The CDR3 extends over 16 amino acids. Trimming stripped 0 bases from V and 0 bases from J, with 9 bases between. Germline V gives CDR1 LGHNA, CDR2 YSLEER. CDR3 loop: CASSQDRAGSGNTIYF. In nucleotides, the CDR3 is TGCGCCAGCAGCCAAGATCGGGCAGGCTCTGGAAACACCATATATTTT.

V usage is TRBV5-1 and J usage is TRBJ1-1, with 9 bases fitting TRBD1. Germline-derived CDR1 and CDR2 are SGHRS and YFSETQ. With V trimmed by 0 bases and J by 1 base, 1 base remained unmatched. CDR3 length equals 15 residues. The CDR3 bases are TGCGCCAGCAGCTTGGCGGGACAGGGGAACACTGAAGCTTTCTTT. This sequence encodes CASSLAGQGNTEAFF.